What follows are 3 T cell receptor beta chains derived from one specimen sequenced in a study of somatic mutations in cytotoxic T cells in rheumatoid arthritis. Assay used: immunoSEQ multiplex PCR; TCRdb lists only in-frame clones, some missing. The sample shows roughly 7,100 clones, roughly 78% of them seen only once. Material: CD8+ T cells sorted from blood. These TCRs come from an adult with rheumatoid arthritis.

V is TRBV29-1 and J is TRBJ2-2; D is unresolved. V was clipped by 4 bases and J by 3 bases, with 9 bases between them. Germline assignment: CDR1 SQVTM and CDR2 ANQGSEA. CDR3 length equals 13 residues. Here the CDR3 reads CSVVIGDTGELFF. DNA of the CDR3: TGCAGCGTTGTAATAGGAGACACCGGGGAGCTGTTTTTT.

This clone appeared a single time. The CDR3 DNA follows: TGTGCCAGCAGTTGGGATGGGGAGGTAACCTACAATGAGCAGTTCTTC. Its protein product is CASSWDGEVTYNEQFF. V usage is TRBV6-5 and J usage is TRBJ2-1, with D perhaps matching TRBD2 (6 bases). Germline values: CDR1 MNHEY, CDR2 SVGAGI. The germline V and J ends were trimmed by 4 bases and 2 bases, with 15 bases remaining between them. The CDR3 has 16 residues.

The CDR3 region is CASSLGSGTEAFF. The CDR3 region has the DNA TGTGCCAGCAGCTTAGGGTCCGGCACTGAAGCTTTCTTT. This sequence joins TRBV11-3 and TRBJ1-1; no firm D call. The CDR3 contains 13 residues. Trimming took off 1 base at V and 4 bases at J, with 7 bases between the two ends. CDR1 SGHNT and CDR2 YENEEA come from the germline V gene.